The next 8 T cell receptor beta chains were all read from a single sample in a study of blood T cell repertoires in COVID-19. Profiled with immunoSEQ multiplex PCR; TCRdb holds only in-frame clones, not every one. The sample consists of approximately 190,000 clones, around 82% of them appearing once. The sample was PBMCs or T cells enriched from blood (not recorded which). All receptors come from a man aged 35 to 55 who had recovered from COVID-19.

This chain links TRBV6-5 with TRBJ1-5, with D unresolved. CDR3 size: 15 residues. With 6 bases removed from V and 6 bases from J, the gap between germline ends came to 18 bases. CDR1 and CDR2 from the germline V gene are MNHEY and SVGAGI. The CDR3 sequence: CASRLTQAAGQPQHF. DNA of the CDR3: TGTGCCAGCAGACTAACCCAGGCCGCGGGTCAGCCCCAGCATTTT.

This clone was picked up a small number of times. V is TRBV15 and J is TRBJ1-6; D is uncertain. CDR1 and CDR2 from the germline V gene are LNHNV and YYDKDF (reference sequence). The CDR3 length is 15 residues. V was clipped by 0 bases and J by 7 bases, with 10 bases between them. The CDR3 sequence: CATSRDLYPNSPLHF. The CDR3 coding sequence is TGTGCCACCAGCAGAGATCTATACCCGAATTCACCCCTCCACTTT.

This chain links TRBV7-9 with TRBJ2-2; D unresolved. This CDR3 is built from 15 residues. Germline CDR1 SEHNR, CDR2 FQNEAQ (reference sequence). V lost 2 bases, J lost 4 bases, and 11 bases lay in between. CDR3: CASSLFSGTTGELFF. CDR3 sequence (DNA): TGTGCCAGCAGCTTATTTTCAGGTACCACCGGGGAGCTGTTTTTT.

This clone was recorded at least ten times. This chain joins TRBV2 and TRBJ1-5, with D uncertain. The germline V and J ends were trimmed by 7 bases and 5 bases, with 18 bases remaining between them. The CDR3 loop spans 15 amino acids. Germline CDR1 is SNHLY and CDR2 is FYNNEI. The DNA for the CDR3 is TGTGCCAGCACTAGGAGGCCTATTAAAGATCAGCCCCAGCATTTT. Amino acids: CASTRRPIKDQPQHF.

This chain joins TRBV19 and TRBJ1-2, with D maybe TRBD1 (6 bases). The V end was cut by 4 bases, the J end by 4 bases, with 13 bases between. CDR3 length equals 14 residues. CDR1 is LNHDA, CDR2 SQIVND, per germline (reference sequence). DNA for the CDR3: TGTGCCAGTAGTAGGGCTCGACAGGTCTATGGCTACACCTTC. Protein: CASSRARQVYGYTF.

V and J are TRBV28 and TRBJ1-3; 8 bases align to TRBD1. The trim removed 5 bases at V and 4 bases at J, leaving 13 bases unmatched. This CDR3 comprises 17 residues. In germline, CDR1 is MDHEN, CDR2 SYDVKM. The CDR3 DNA is TGTGCCAGCAGTCCCCCTAACCAGGGGGCGGCCGGAAACACCATATATTTT. It specifies CASSPPNQGAAGNTIYF.

This clone was detected only a few times. The genes are TRBV3-1 (or the pseudogene TRBV3-2) and TRBJ2-7, with 9 bases fitting TRBD1. Trimming took 2 bases from V and 9 from J; bases not matched to a gene: 11. This CDR3 is built from 15 residues. The germline V gene has CDR1 LGHDT and CDR2 YNNKEL (reference sequence). For the CDR3, the DNA is TGTGCCAGCAGCCAAAGCCCAATTACAGGGGGCGTGCAGTACTTC. Residues: CASSQSPITGGVQYF.

This chain joins TRBV5-6 and TRBJ2-4; D ambiguous. The CDR3 length is 15 residues. Trimming pared 1 base from V and 2 bases from J, leaving 10 bases between. Germline V gene lookup returns CDR1 SGHDT and CDR2 YYEEEE. The CDR3 bases are TGTGCCAGCAGCTTGTCCTGGCGGTCCAAAAACATTCAGTACTTC. This encodes CASSLSWRSKNIQYF.